This T cell receptor beta chain originates from a study of CXCR3-negative and CXCR3-positive naive CD8 T cells. UMI labels and 5' RACE were used to prepare the TRB cDNA libraries. TCRdb reprocessed the 5' RACE reads and keeps a single row for each CDR3 protein, giving no DNA. The sample's table shows roughly 70,000 distinct CDR3 sequences. The sample taken for sequencing was naive CXCR3- CD8+ T cells from blood. Stated subset: CD45RO-CCR7+CD27+CD95- naive CD8+ T cells lacking CXCR3 (TNR3-). The receptor comes from a human donor in good health. Some clones in this sample may be carry-over from other donors' samples.

CDR3 protein: CASSQDGEGPPNEKLFF. The chain combines TRBV3-1 with TRBJ1-4. The CDR3 extends over 17 amino acids. Looked up from germline, CDR1 is LGHDT and CDR2 is YNNKEL (reference sequence). The full variable domain, its missing parts supplied by reference TRBV3-1 and TRBJ1-4, is DTAVSQTPKYLVTQMGNDKSIKCEQNLGHDTMYWYKQDSKKFLKIMFSYNNKELIINETVPNRFSPKSPDKAHLNLHINSLELGDSAVYFCASSQDGEGPPNEKLFFGSGTQLSVL.